The rows below give T cell receptor beta chains drawn from one sample of a study of blood T cell repertoires in COVID-19. TCRdb keeps only in-frame clones here, not all; method: immunoSEQ multiplex PCR. In the table there are a few hundred thousand clones, approximately 84% of which are singletons. Sequencing was carried out using PBMCs or T cells enriched from blood (not recorded which). Source of these receptors: a woman in her thirties who had recovered from COVID-19. Each CDR3 is given with its conserved first and last residue. Fields, in order: clone size, J gene, CDR3 length, D gene, V gene, CDR3 protein, CDR3 DNA. The D gene is left open where the match is weak. Clone size is given for some rows only: seen once, a few or many times, or a class if the clone is expanded.

. | TRBJ2-1 | 19 | TRBD2 | TRBV5-1 | CASSLEYWVGTSGFNEQFF | TGCGCCAGCAGCTTGGAATATTGGGTAGGGACTAGCGGGTTCAATGAGCAGTTCTTC
. | TRBJ1-3 | 17 | TRBD1 | TRBV27 | CASSRTGGTLSGNTIYF | TGTGCCAGCAGCCGCACAGGGGGCACCCTCTCTGGAAACACCATATATTTT
. | TRBJ2-7 | 13 | . | TRBV5-6 | CASSIITIDEQYF | TGTGCCAGCAGCATAATTACAATCGACGAGCAGTACTTC
. | TRBJ2-3 | 14 | . | TRBV11-3 | CASSLGTTSDTQYF | TGTGCCAGCAGCCTGGGCACCACCTCAGATACGCAGTATTTT
. | TRBJ2-1 | 14 | TRBD2 | TRBV28 | CASELAGGQVEQFF | TGTGCCAGCGAGCTCGCGGGAGGGCAGGTTGAGCAGTTCTTC
. | TRBJ2-6 | 21 | TRBD1 | TRBV6-2/TRBV6-3 | CASSYFAQDRADVTGANVLTF | TGTGCCAGCAGTTACTTTGCTCAAGACAGGGCGGACGTGACTGGGGCCAACGTCCTGACTTTC
. | TRBJ1-1 | 14 | TRBD1 | TRBV2 | CAITGAGANTEAFF | TGTGCCATTACAGGGGCAGGGGCGAACACTGAAGCTTTCTTT
once | TRBJ1-2 | 13 | . | TRBV29-1 | CSVRWEGTYGYTF | TGCAGCGTCCGGTGGGAGGGGACCTATGGCTACACCTTC
. | TRBJ2-7 | 15 | . | TRBV19 | CASSLTLTASYEQYF | TGTGCCAGTTCCCTGACTCTGACAGCCTCCTACGAGCAGTACTTC
once | TRBJ2-5 | 14 | TRBD2 | TRBV29-1 | CSVLGLADQETQYF | TGCAGCGTCCTGGGACTAGCGGATCAAGAGACCCAGTACTTC
. | TRBJ2-7 | 16 | TRBD1 | TRBV14 | CASSQGYRGSTYEQYF | TGTGCCAGCAGCCAAGGATACAGGGGGAGCACCTACGAGCAGTACTTC
. | TRBJ1-3 | 14 | . | TRBV14 | CASSRGGSGNTIYF | TGTGCCAGCAGTCGAGGGGGATCTGGAAACACCATATATTTT
. | TRBJ1-5 | 15 | TRBD1 | TRBV19 | CASSKGTGVNQPQHF | TGTGCCAGTAGTAAAGGGACAGGGGTAAATCAGCCCCAGCATTTT
once | TRBJ2-7 | 13 | TRBD2 | TRBV7-2 | CASSSTSGAEQYF | TGTGCCAGCAGCTCGACTAGCGGGGCCGAGCAGTACTTC
. | TRBJ2-7 | 14 | . | TRBV19 | CASSPLDSPYEQYF | TGTGCCAGTAGTCCCCTGGACAGCCCCTACGAGCAGTACTTC
few | TRBJ2-7 | 15 | TRBD2 | TRBV2 | CASRVIGGATDEQYF | TGTGCCAGCAGAGTGATCGGGGGGGCCACAGACGAGCAGTACTTC
once | TRBJ2-7 | 18 | TRBD2 | TRBV13 | CASSPPPGLAGEVYEQYF | TGTGCCAGCAGCCCTCCGCCGGGACTAGCGGGAGAGGTATACGAGCAGTACTTC
few | TRBJ1-2 | 11 | . | TRBV28 | CASSLSRGYTF | TGTGCCAGCAGTTTATCTCGTGGCTACACCTTC
few | TRBJ2-4 | 14 | . | TRBV6-1 | CASSEAGGGNIQYF | TGTGCCAGCAGTGAAGCGGGGGGTGGGAACATTCAGTACTTC
. | TRBJ1-5 | 14 | . | TRBV2 | CASSDKSSYQPQHF | TGTGCCAGCAGTGATAAATCCTCTTATCAGCCCCAGCATTTT
. | TRBJ2-2 | 16 | TRBD1 | TRBV18 | CASSPPGQGSTGELFF | TGTGCCAGCTCACCACCGGGACAGGGAAGCACCGGGGAGCTGTTTTTT
. | TRBJ2-2 | 16 | . | TRBV7-2 | CASTIAVGVGTGELFF | TGTGCCAGCACAATAGCGGTGGGAGTCGGCACCGGGGAGCTGTTTTTT
. | TRBJ2-1 | 17 | TRBD2 | TRBV13 | CASSLGLGLATYNEQFF | TGTGCCAGCAGCTTAGGCCTTGGACTAGCGACCTACAATGAGCAGTTCTTC
. | TRBJ2-2 | 19 | TRBD2 | TRBV5-1 | CASSRRTSGGLGNTGELFF | TGCGCCAGCAGCAGAAGGACTAGCGGGGGCCTCGGGAACACCGGGGAGCTGTTTTTT
. | TRBJ1-6 | 14 | . | TRBV7-8 | CASSFMDSHETLHF | TGTGCCAGCAGCTTTATGGACAGCCACGAGACCCTCCACTTT
. | TRBJ1-5 | 13 | TRBD1 | TRBV12-3/TRBV12-4 | CASSLGQGQPQHF | TGTGCCAGCAGTTTGGGACAGGGGCAGCCCCAGCATTTT
once | TRBJ2-7 | 14 | TRBD2 | TRBV2 | CASRDPSGAYEQYF | TGTGCCAGCAGAGACCCTAGCGGGGCTTACGAGCAGTACTTC
. | TRBJ2-3 | 16 | . | TRBV29-1 | CSVEGPEGWGTDTQYF | TGCAGCGTTGAAGGTCCGGAGGGTTGGGGTACAGATACGCAGTATTTT
once | TRBJ2-5 | 17 | TRBD2 | TRBV5-1 | CASSLRSSGSLEETQYF | TGCGCCAGCAGCTTGAGGTCTAGCGGTTCACTAGAAGAGACCCAGTACTTC
few | TRBJ1-2 | 15 | TRBD1 | TRBV4-1 | CASSQESRTGSGYTF | TGCGCCAGCAGCCAAGAGAGTAGGACAGGGTCCGGCTACACCTTC
. | TRBJ1-3 | 16 | . | TRBV19 | CASSMGWGLSGNTIYF | TGTGCCAGTAGTATGGGATGGGGACTCTCTGGAAACACCATATATTTT
few | TRBJ2-2 | 14 | . | TRBV19 | CASTSVRNTGELFF | TGTGCCAGTACGAGCGTGAGAAACACCGGGGAGCTGTTTTTT
. | TRBJ2-7 | 16 | . | TRBV4-2 | CASSQASGAGSYEQYF | TGTGCCAGCAGCCAAGCGTCCGGGGCGGGGTCCTACGAGCAGTACTTC
. | TRBJ2-1 | 14 | TRBD1 | TRBV5-1 | CASSLGQGGDEQFF | TGCGCCAGCAGCTTAGGACAGGGCGGCGATGAGCAGTTCTTC
. | TRBJ1-1 | 13 | . | TRBV9 | CASSWRLNTEAFF | TGTGCCAGCAGCTGGCGGTTGAACACTGAAGCTTTCTTT
. | TRBJ1-2 | 16 | . | TRBV18 | CASSPQRGGEDYGYTF | TGTGCCAGCTCACCACAACGAGGGGGTGAGGACTATGGCTACACCTTC
. | TRBJ2-5 | 13 | . | TRBV5-6 | CASSFPIGGTQYF | TGTGCCAGCAGCTTTCCTATAGGAGGGACCCAGTACTTC
. | TRBJ1-2 | 15 | TRBD1 | TRBV6-5 | CASSYGRGPNYGYTF | TGTGCCAGCAGTTACGGCAGGGGGCCTAACTATGGCTACACCTTC
. | TRBJ2-3 | 12 | . | TRBV5-1 | CASVSSVDTQYF | TGCGCCAGCGTCTCTAGCGTAGATACGCAGTATTTT
. | TRBJ2-5 | 16 | TRBD2 | TRBV28 | CASSQSGLAVQETQYF | TGTGCCAGCAGTCAATCCGGACTAGCGGTCCAAGAGACCCAGTACTTC
. | TRBJ1-4 | 16 | . | TRBV5-1 | CASSLESQLANEKLFF | TGCGCCAGCAGCTTGGAGTCCCAGTTGGCTAATGAAAAACTGTTTTTT
. | TRBJ2-1 | 14 | . | TRBV4-1 | CASSHRGGYNEQFF | TGCGCCAGCAGCCACCGAGGGGGCTACAATGAGCAGTTCTTC
. | TRBJ2-1 | 13 | . | TRBV10-3 | CAISELAAGEQFF | TGTGCCATCAGTGAGTTAGCGGCGGGAGAGCAGTTCTTC
. | TRBJ1-4 | 13 | TRBD1 | TRBV29-1 | CSVGDRTDEKLFF | TGCAGCGTTGGGGACAGGACAGATGAAAAACTGTTTTTT
. | TRBJ2-7 | 13 | . | TRBV28 | CASSLDTPYEQYF | TGTGCCAGCAGTCTCGACACCCCCTACGAGCAGTACTTC
. | TRBJ2-7 | 13 | TRBD2 | TRBV7-2 | CASSSRLAGQQYF | TGTGCCAGCAGCTCCAGACTAGCGGGGCAACAGTACTTC
. | TRBJ2-2 | 15 | . | TRBV7-2 | CASSFGGGNTGELFF | TGTGCCAGCAGCTTCGGGGGAGGGAACACCGGGGAGCTGTTTTTT
. | TRBJ1-5 | 14 | TRBD1 | TRBV7-2 | CASSDRVGNQPQHF | TGTGCCAGCAGCGACAGGGTTGGCAATCAGCCCCAGCATTTT
. | TRBJ2-1 | 18 | TRBD2 | TRBV4-1 | CASSQDRAARGMYNEQFF | TGCGCCAGCAGCCAAGATAGGGCAGCGCGGGGGATGTACAATGAGCAGTTCTTC
. | TRBJ1-6 | 14 | . | TRBV7-9 | CASSLEGWDSPLHF | TGTGCCAGCAGCTTAGAGGGGTGGGATTCACCCCTCCACTTT
. | TRBJ2-1 | 14 | TRBD2 | TRBV5-1 | CASSPLAGDNEQFF | TGCGCCAGCAGCCCTCTAGCGGGGGACAATGAGCAGTTCTTC
. | TRBJ2-1 | 14 | . | TRBV5-1 | CASSLGDYLSEQFF | TGCGCCAGCAGCTTGGGAGACTACCTTAGTGAGCAGTTCTTC
. | TRBJ1-2 | 13 | . | TRBV9 | CASSARDNYGYTF | TGTGCCAGCAGCGCGCGGGATAACTATGGCTACACCTTC
. | TRBJ2-2 | 17 | TRBD1 | TRBV27 | CASSLWGTGSNTGELFF | TGTGCCAGCAGTTTATGGGGGACAGGTTCGAACACCGGGGAGCTGTTTTTT
. | TRBJ1-2 | 13 | . | TRBV7-8 | CASSFSGESDYTF | TGTGCCAGCAGCTTCTCAGGGGAATCAGACTACACCTTC